The entry that follows covers one TCR beta chain sequence. Participant age was roughly 18 to 100 years, and participants resided in fewer than 25 US areas. Assignment of participants to cohorts was predicated upon participant-reported clinical history. This sample is part of a study of blood T cell repertoires in COVID-19. Under the authors' procedure: Cell counts per sample came from amplifying reference gene primers. Sequencing was performed with immunoSEQ multiplex PCR; in TCRdb, only in-frame clones are kept and a portion is missing. That table is the source of V, J and clone size, and D and trimming were worked out from the DNA. Among 350,000 or so clones listed, 88% were seen once. CDR1 and CDR2 from the germline V gene are KGHDR and SFDVKD. The CDR3 has 14 residues. V shed 4 bases, J shed 4 bases, and the junction held 3 bases outside the gene matches.

This clonotype was obtained from a woman aged 25 to 39 who had been exposed to COVID-19. The chain recombines TRBV24-1 with TRBJ1-2, with 9 bases aligning to TRBD1. The specimen sequenced was PBMCs or T cells enriched from blood (not recorded which). The CDR3 loop is CATSDPGQGYGYTF. Written as DNA, the CDR3 is TGTGCCACCAGTGACCCGGGACAGGGCTATGGCTACACCTTC.